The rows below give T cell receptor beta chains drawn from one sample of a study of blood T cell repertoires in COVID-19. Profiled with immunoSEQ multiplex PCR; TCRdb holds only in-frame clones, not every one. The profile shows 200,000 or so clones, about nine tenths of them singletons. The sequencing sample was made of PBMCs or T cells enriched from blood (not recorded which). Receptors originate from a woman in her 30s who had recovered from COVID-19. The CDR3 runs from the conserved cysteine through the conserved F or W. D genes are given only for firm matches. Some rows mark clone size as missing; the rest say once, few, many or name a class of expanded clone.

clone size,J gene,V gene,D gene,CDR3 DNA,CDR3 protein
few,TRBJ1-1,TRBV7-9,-,TGTGCCAGCAGCTTAGACACCTTGGAAGCTTTCTTT,CASSLDTLEAFF
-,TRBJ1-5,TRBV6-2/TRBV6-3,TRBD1,TGTGCCAGCAGCTCCCTGAGAGGGGGCTTCGGACAGCCCCAGCATTTT,CASSSLRGGFGQPQHF
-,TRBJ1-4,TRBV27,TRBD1,TGTGCCAGCCGGGACAGTGCAACTAATGAAAAACTGTTTTTT,CASRDSATNEKLFF
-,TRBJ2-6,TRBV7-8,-,TGTGCCAGCAGCTTAGGCCCCCGAGGTTCGGTAGGTGGGGCCAACGTCCTGACTTTC,CASSLGPRGSVGGANVLTF
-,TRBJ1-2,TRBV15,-,TGTGCCACCAGCAGAGGTAAAGGGAGGACCTATGGCTACACCTTC,CATSRGKGRTYGYTF
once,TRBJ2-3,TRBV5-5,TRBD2,TGTGCCAGCAGCGTACTAGCGGGGGGACGCACAGATACGCAGTATTTT,CASSVLAGGRTDTQYF
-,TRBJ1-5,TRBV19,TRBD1,TGTGCCAGTAGTACCGGGACAGGCCTCAATCAGCCCCAGCATTTT,CASSTGTGLNQPQHF
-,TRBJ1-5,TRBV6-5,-,TGTGCCAGCAGTTACTTGGGGGGACAGCCCCAGCATTTT,CASSYLGGQPQHF
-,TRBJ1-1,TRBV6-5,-,TGTGCGCAATCGTCAGACTACACTGAAGCTTTCTTT,CAQSSDYTEAFF
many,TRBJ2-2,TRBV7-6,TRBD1,TGTGCCAGCAGCCCCGGACAGGGGGTCACCGGGGAGCTGTTTTTT,CASSPGQGVTGELFF
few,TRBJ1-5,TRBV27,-,TGTGCCAGCAGTTCTATGAGGGCAGGGGGCAATCAGCCCCAGCATTTT,CASSSMRAGGNQPQHF
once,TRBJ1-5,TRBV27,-,TGTGCCAGCAGTTCAGGGTACGTAAGTCAGCCCCAGCATTTT,CASSSGYVSQPQHF
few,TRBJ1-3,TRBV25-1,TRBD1,TGTGCCAGCAGCGAGGGACAGTTGTATGGAAACACCATATATTTT,CASSEGQLYGNTIYF
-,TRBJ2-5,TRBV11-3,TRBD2,TGTGCCAGCAGCCCTCGGGGGGAACAAGGGGAGACCCAGTACTTC,CASSPRGEQGETQYF
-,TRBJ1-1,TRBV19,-,TGTGCCAGTAGTCCCGGGGGGCTGAACACTGAAGCTTTCTTT,CASSPGGLNTEAFF
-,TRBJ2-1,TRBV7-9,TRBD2,TGTGCCAGCAGCCCCCGGGGGGGCCCTCCTTCCAATGAGCAGTTCTTC,CASSPRGGPPSNEQFF
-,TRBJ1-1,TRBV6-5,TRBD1,TGTGCCAGCAGTTCGGCGGCTACCGGGACAGGGGGTGCTTTCTTT,CASSSAATGTGGAFF
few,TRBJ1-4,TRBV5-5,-,TGTGCCAGCAGCTTAAACCAGGGCTCAACTAATGAAAAACTGTTTTTT,CASSLNQGSTNEKLFF
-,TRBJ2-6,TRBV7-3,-,TGTGCCAGCAGCAAGACAGGCTCTGGGGCCAACGTCCTGACTTTC,CASSKTGSGANVLTF
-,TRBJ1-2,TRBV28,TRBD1,TGTGCCAGCAGTATAGGACAGGGGCCTGGCTACACCTTC,CASSIGQGPGYTF
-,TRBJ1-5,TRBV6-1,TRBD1,TGTGCCAGCAGTGACGAGACAGGGTTCCAGCCCCAGCATTTT,CASSDETGFQPQHF
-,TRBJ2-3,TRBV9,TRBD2,TGTGCCAGCAGCTTCTCTAGCGGGGGGGGAGATACGCAGTATTTT,CASSFSSGGGDTQYF
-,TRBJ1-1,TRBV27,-,TGTGCCACCCGTATTGTTTTAGGGGGATCCTACATGAACACTGAAGCTTTCTTT,CATRIVLGGSYMNTEAFF
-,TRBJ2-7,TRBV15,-,TGTGCCACCAGCAGAGGTCATGGACGGGATTTCTACGAGCAGTACTTC,CATSRGHGRDFYEQYF
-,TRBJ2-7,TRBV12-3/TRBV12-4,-,TGTGCCAGCAGTTTAACTGTCACCTACGAGCAGTACTTC,CASSLTVTYEQYF
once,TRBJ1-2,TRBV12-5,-,TGTGCTAGTGGTTTGGTAACTAGACCAGGATATAACTATGGCTACACCTTC,CASGLVTRPGYNYGYTF
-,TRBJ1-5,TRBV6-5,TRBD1,TGTGCCAGCAGTTACGGGACAGGGGATCAGCCCCAGCATTTT,CASSYGTGDQPQHF
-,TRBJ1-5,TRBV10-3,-,TGTGCCATCAGTGAGGTGAGCGAGCAGCCCCAGCATTTT,CAISEVSEQPQHF
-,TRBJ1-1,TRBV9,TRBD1,TGTGCCAGCAGCGTCCAACAGGGGGCTGAAGCTTTCTTT,CASSVQQGAEAFF
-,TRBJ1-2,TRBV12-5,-,TGTGCTAGTGGTTTGCCACGGGGACTTATCTATGGCTACACCTTC,CASGLPRGLIYGYTF
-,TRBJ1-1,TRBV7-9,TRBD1,TGTGCCAGCAGCCCTAGGCCGGACAGGGCGGGCACTGAAGCTTTCTTT,CASSPRPDRAGTEAFF
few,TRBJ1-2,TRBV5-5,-,TGTGCCAGCACCCTCCGCCCGGACACCAACTATGGCTACACCTTC,CASTLRPDTNYGYTF
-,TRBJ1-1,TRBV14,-,TGTGCCAGCAGCCAAGTACAATGGACACTCAACACTGAAGCTTTCTTT,CASSQVQWTLNTEAFF
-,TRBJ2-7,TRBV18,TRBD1,TGTGCCAGCTCATCGCGACAGGGGGCTTTCCACGAGCAGTACTTC,CASSSRQGAFHEQYF
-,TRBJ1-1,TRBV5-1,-,TGCGCCAGCAGCTTGGGTGCGCGGAACACTGAAGCTTTCTTT,CASSLGARNTEAFF
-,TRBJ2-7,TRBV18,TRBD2,TGTGCCAGCTCACCGACTAGCGGACTCTCCTACGAGCAGTACTTC,CASSPTSGLSYEQYF
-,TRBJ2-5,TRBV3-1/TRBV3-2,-,TGTGCCAGCAGCCCAGGGGTCCAAGAGACCCAGTACTTC,CASSPGVQETQYF
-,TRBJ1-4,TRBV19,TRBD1,TGTGCCAGTAGTATTGCGGGTGACAGGGACCCGTTTTTT,CASSIAGDRDPFF
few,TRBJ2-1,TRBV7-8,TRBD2,TGTGCCAGCAGCTTAGTTTGGCCTAGCGGGGGTCTCTACAATGAGCAGTTCTTC,CASSLVWPSGGLYNEQFF
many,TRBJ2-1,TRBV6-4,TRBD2,TGTGCCAGCAGTGAGGGCGGGGGTTCTTACAATGAGCAGTTCTTC,CASSEGGGSYNEQFF
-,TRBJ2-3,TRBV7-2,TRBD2,TGTGCCAGCAGCTTAGTGTCGGGGGGTATCACAGATACGCAGTATTTT,CASSLVSGGITDTQYF
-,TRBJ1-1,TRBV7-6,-,TGTGCCAGCAGCTTAGAATACGGGGGAGAAGCTTTCTTT,CASSLEYGGEAFF
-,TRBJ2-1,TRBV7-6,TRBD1,TGTGCCAGCAGCTTAGCGGGACAGTTCAATGAGCAGTTCTTC,CASSLAGQFNEQFF
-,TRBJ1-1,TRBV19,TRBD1,TGTGCCAGTAAAGAGGGGGCGCGAGAAGCTTTCTTT,CASKEGAREAFF
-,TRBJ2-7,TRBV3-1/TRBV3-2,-,TGTGCCAGCAGCCAAGACCCCCAAAGCTCCCACGAGCAGTACTTC,CASSQDPQSSHEQYF
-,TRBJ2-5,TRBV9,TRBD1,TGTGCCAGCAGCCCTCGGACAGGGTTGAGCCAAGAGACCCAGTACTTC,CASSPRTGLSQETQYF